The 29 T cell receptor beta chains below were found in one sample sequenced in a study of OX40 agonist ivuxolimab in advanced cancers. Sequencing used immunoSEQ multiplex PCR; TCRdb keeps in-frame clones, though not all of them. The table includes roughly 46,000 clones, just over 85% detected once. The sample consisted of CD4+ or CD8+ T cells sorted from blood, taken in a trial of the OX40 agonist ivuxolimab. These TCRs come from an adult with an advanced solid tumor such as melanoma, head and neck, liver or kidney cancer.

The CDR3: CASSVDEGASTEAFF. The CDR3 coding sequence is TGTGCCAGCAGCGTAGATGAGGGGGCGAGCACTGAAGCTTTCTTT. The gene calls are TRBV9 and TRBJ1-1; 7 bases are shared with TRBD1. Germline V lookup: CDR1 SGDLS, CDR2 YYNGEE. V dropped 0 bases and J dropped 4; count of bases not matched to a gene: 6. The CDR3 totals 15 residues. The whole variable domain, filled in from reference TRBV9 and TRBJ1-1, reads DSGVTQTPKHLITATGQRVTLRCSPRSGDLSVYWYQQSLDQGLQFLIQYYNGEERAKGNILERFSAQQFPDLHSELNLSSLELGDSALYFCASSVDEGASTEAFFGQGTRLTVV.

V usage is TRBV13 and J usage is TRBJ2-7; D may be TRBD2 (5 bases). The V gene's germline CDR1 is PRHDT and CDR2 FYEKMQ (reference sequence). This CDR3 comprises 16 residues. Deletions cut 6 bases from V and 2 bases from J, with 20 bases between. The CDR3 reads CASSRAQLGPTYEQYF. CDR3 coding DNA: TGTGCCAGCAGTCGCGCCCAACTAGGCCCTACCTACGAGCAGTACTTC. The variable domain in full, completed from reference TRBV13 and TRBJ2-7, reads AAGVIQSPRHLIKEKRETATLKCYPIPRHDTVYWYQQGPGQDPQFLISFYEKMQSDKGSIPDRFSAQQFSDYHSELNMSSLELGDSALYFCASSRAQLGPTYEQYFGPGTRLTVT.

CDR3 DNA: TGTGCCAGCAGTTTACCGGGTGATGAGCAGTTCTTC. Residues: CASSLPGDEQFF. V usage is TRBV28 and J usage is TRBJ2-1, with no clear D. The germline gives CDR1 MDHEN, CDR2 SYDVKM. Trimming cost V 2 bases and J 8 bases, with 7 bases left between them. CDR3 length equals 12 residues. The entire variable domain, with the rest obtained from reference TRBV28 and TRBJ2-1, is as follows: DVKVTQSSRYLVKRTGEKVFLECVQDMDHENMFWYRQDPGLGLRLIYFSYDVKMKEKGDIPEGYSVSREKKERFSLILESASTNQTSMYLCASSLPGDEQFFGPGTRLTVL.

This clone was seen only a few times. V usage is TRBV10-1 and J usage is TRBJ1-1, with D possibly matching TRBD1 (6 bases). In germline, CDR1 is WNHNN, CDR2 SYGVQD (reference sequence). V was cut by 3 bases and J by 4 bases, with 12 bases left in between. The length of the CDR3 is 14 residues. This chain's CDR3 is CASSETGLSTEAFF. The CDR3 DNA reads as TGCGCCAGCAGTGAAACAGGGCTGAGCACTGAAGCTTTCTTT.

The count of this clone is one. The genes are TRBV6-1 and TRBJ2-7; 7 bases map to TRBD1. Per germline, CDR1 MNHNS and CDR2 SASEGT. The CDR3 sequence is 14 residues long. V lost 2 bases, J lost 6 bases, and 7 bases stayed unmatched. The CDR3 DNA is TGTGCCAGCAGTGAATTAGGACAGGCTATCGAGCAGTACTTC. This gives the protein CASSELGQAIEQYF.

This clone showed up just a few times. This chain joins TRBV7-3 and TRBJ2-2; D is uncertain. CDR3 size: 13 residues. With 5 bases removed from V and 4 bases from J, the gap between germline ends came to 8 bases. Germline assignment: CDR1 SGHTA and CDR2 FQGTGA. The CDR3 loop reads CASSPRVTGELFF. Here the CDR3 DNA reads TGTGCCAGCAGCCCACGAGTCACCGGGGAGCTGTTTTTT.

J is TRBJ2-1 and V is TRBV21-1; TRBD2, the D gene given by the table, was not confirmed from the DNA. TRBV21-1 is reported as a pseudogene. The CDR3 is 14 residues long. CDR3 in DNA: TGTGCCAGCAGCACAAGAGGCTCCTACAATGAGCAGTTCTTC. Translated: CASSTRGSYNEQFF.

This rearrangement joins TRBV27 to TRBJ2-5; possible D gene TRBD1, 5 bases. From germline, CDR1 is MNHEY and CDR2 SMNVEV (reference sequence). Trimming cost V 1 base and J 5 bases, with 14 bases left between them. The CDR3 has 15 residues. The CDR3 DNA follows: TGTGCCAGCAGTTTATGGGGCCGGGTCGGGGAGACCCAGTACTTC. This sequence encodes CASSLWGRVGETQYF.

The chain links TRBV19 to TRBJ2-2; 9 positions agree with TRBD1. This CDR3 has 14 amino acids. The ends lost 4 bases at V and 5 bases at J; junction bases unmatched: 2. The germline V gene encodes CDR1 LNHDA and CDR2 SQIVND (reference sequence). The CDR3 sequence: CASSRTGVTGELFF. The CDR3 DNA is TGTGCCAGTAGTAGGACAGGGGTTACCGGGGAGCTGTTTTTT.

The chain employs TRBV4-3 and TRBJ1-6; no definite D call. Trimming left V 1 base short and J 6 bases short, with 7 bases between. The germline CDR1 and CDR2 sequences are LGHNA and YSLEER. CDR3 length equals 14 residues. This CDR3 reads CASSQAPGNSPLHF. CDR3 bases: TGCGCCAGCAGCCAAGCACCCGGTAATTCACCCCTCCACTTT.

J is TRBJ2-2 and V is TRBV7-2; TRBD1 or TRBD2 may be the D gene (5 bases each). The CDR3 is 15 residues long. V dropped 2 bases and J dropped 3 bases, with 10 bases sitting between them. CDR1 is SGHTA and CDR2 is FQGNSA in the germline V gene. CDR3 DNA sequence: TGTGCCAGCAGCTTATGGGTGGGGGACACCGGGGAGCTGTTTTTT. It yields the protein CASSLWVGDTGELFF.

At least ten counts were recorded for this clone. The J gene is TRBJ2-1, the V gene TRBV29-1; 10 bases line up with TRBD2. The CDR3 contains 14 residues. V lost 7 bases to trimming and J lost 3 bases; unmatched junction nucleotides: 6. The germline gives CDR1 SQVTM, CDR2 ANQGSEA. The CDR3 coding sequence is TGCAGCGCAATAGCGGGGGGATTCTACAATGAGCAGTTCTTC. Amino acid sequence: CSAIAGGFYNEQFF.

This chain connects TRBV5-4 to TRBJ2-3, with a weak D call TRBD2 (7 bases). The length of the CDR3 is 16 residues. Germline V gene lookup returns CDR1 SGHNT and CDR2 YYREEE (reference sequence). Trimming shortened V by 1 base and J by 3 bases, and 15 bases separated the two germline ends. The CDR3 DNA is TGTGCCAGCAGCTTGAAAACGGGGGGCGGGACAGATACGCAGTATTTT. This sequence encodes CASSLKTGGGTDTQYF.

This chain connects TRBV27 to TRBJ2-3; no clear D. This CDR3 has 15 residues. CDR1 MNHEY and CDR2 SMNVEV come from the germline V gene (reference sequence). The V and J ends lost 3 bases and 4 bases respectively, with 14 bases between them. The DNA of the CDR3 is TGTGCCAGCAGTTTGGGAATTACTCCCTCAGATACGCAGTATTTT. It codes for CASSLGITPSDTQYF.

This rearrangement joins TRBV11-1 to TRBJ2-3, with TRBD1 matching over 9 bases. The CDR3 has 15 amino acids. The J segment lost 5 bases and the V segment lost 4 bases, leaving 7 bases of the junction unmatched. Germline values: CDR1 SGHAT, CDR2 FQDESV (reference sequence). This CDR3 reads CASSSRTGAIDTQYF. CDR3 nucleotide sequence: TGTGCCAGCAGCTCGAGGACAGGGGCCATAGATACGCAGTATTTT.

This chain joins TRBV27 and TRBJ2-7; no definite D call. CDR3 size: 13 residues. Germline CDR1 reads MNHEY; CDR2 reads SMNVEV (reference sequence). V gave up 3 bases and J gave up 2 bases, with 8 bases separating them. CDR3 in amino acids: CASSFEQTYEQYF. The CDR3 DNA reads TGTGCCAGCAGTTTTGAACAGACCTACGAGCAGTACTTC.

The V gene is TRBV7-3, the J gene TRBJ2-7, with 8 bases that match TRBD2. The CDR3 is 16 residues long. Germline V gives CDR1 SGHTA, CDR2 FQGTGA. V dropped 1 base and J dropped 0; count of bases not matched to a gene: 5. The DNA for the CDR3 is TGTGCCAGCAGCTTAAAGCGGGGGTCAGCCTCCTACGAGCAGTACTTC. It codes for CASSLKRGSASYEQYF.

The chain couples TRBV7-9 to TRBJ1-1, with D uncertain. The CDR3 totals 12 residues. The germline gives CDR1 SEHNR, CDR2 FQNEAQ (reference sequence). Trimming shortened V by 7 bases and J by 5 bases, and 11 bases separated the two germline ends. Here the CDR3 DNA reads TGTGCCAGCACCGGACCCGGGACTGAAGCTTTCTTT. It codes for CASTGPGTEAFF.

This chain links TRBV6-4 with TRBJ2-7; either TRBD1 or TRBD2 may supply D (6 bases each). The germline V gene has CDR1 MRHNA and CDR2 SNTAGT. Between the trimmed V and J ends, which lost 11 bases and 3 bases, there was a span of 20 bases. This CDR3 contains 14 residues. CDR3 amino acids: CASQWGAYIYEQYF. CDR3 nucleotide sequence: TGTGCCTCCCAATGGGGGGCTTATATCTACGAGCAGTACTTC.

The chain joins TRBV6-6 to TRBJ2-1, with D possibly matching TRBD2 (7 bases). V shed 5 bases and J shed 9 bases, with 17 bases lying between them. CDR1 and CDR2 (germline): MNHNY, SVGAGI (reference sequence). CDR3 size: 14 residues. The DNA of the CDR3 is TGTGCCAGCAGTCTAAAGCGGGAAGGGGGTGAGCAGTTCTTC. Amino acids: CASSLKREGGEQFF.

This clone came up once. The chain has TRBV13 and TRBJ2-1; the match to TRBD2 covers 7 bases. There are 13 residues in the CDR3. Germline V CDR1 and CDR2: PRHDT, FYEKMQ (reference sequence). The J segment lost 16 bases and the V segment lost 0 bases, leaving 9 bases of the junction unmatched. CDR3 amino acids: CASSLGEVAGRFF. CDR3 sequence (DNA): TGTGCCAGCAGCTTAGGGGAGGTAGCGGGTCGATTCTTC.

The J gene is TRBJ2-2, the V gene TRBV30, with TRBD2 matching over 8 bases. Per the germline V gene, CDR1 is GTSNPN and CDR2 is SVGIG (reference sequence). The CDR3 extends over 16 amino acids. CDR3 loop: CAFRLTGTRGPGELFF. In DNA, the CDR3 is TGTGCTTTTCGCCTCACCGGGACTAGGGGCCCCGGGGAGCTGTTTTTT.

This chain links TRBV2 with TRBJ2-2, with TRBD2 identical over 8 bases. Germline V gene lookup returns CDR1 SNHLY and CDR2 FYNNEI. V was pared by 5 bases and J by 2 bases, with 4 bases of the junction left unmatched. The CDR3 loop spans 15 amino acids. The CDR3: CASSTAGANTGELFF. The CDR3 nucleotides are TGTGCCAGCAGTACAGCGGGGGCCAACACCGGGGAGCTGTTTTTT.

The chain carries TRBV10-1 and TRBJ2-3; possible D gene TRBD1, 6 bases. The CDR3 has 15 amino acids. Looked up from germline, CDR1 is WNHNN and CDR2 is SYGVQD (reference sequence). The V end was cut by 4 bases, the J end by 6 bases, with 17 bases between. CDR3 loop: CASSVGQLVGDTQYF. The CDR3 DNA follows: TGCGCCAGCAGTGTCGGACAGCTTGTGGGGGATACGCAGTATTTT.

The chain employs TRBV28 and TRBJ1-1; D possibly corresponds to TRBD1 (6 bases). Germline CDR1 MDHEN, CDR2 SYDVKM. The CDR3 contains 16 residues. Trimming removed 7 bases from V and 0 bases from J, with 18 bases in between. CDR3 sequence: CASTPARGGMNTEAFF. The CDR3 nucleotides are TGTGCCAGCACCCCAGCGAGAGGGGGAATGAACACTGAAGCTTTCTTT.

The CDR3 DNA reads as TGTGCCACCCCGTCCTGGGGAAACTATGGCTACACCTTC. It yields the protein CATPSWGNYGYTF. The rearrangement uses TRBV28 and TRBJ1-2, with D unclear. Germline assignment: CDR1 MDHEN and CDR2 SYDVKM. This CDR3 has 13 amino acids. The V end lost 10 bases, the J end lost 2 bases, and 14 bases lay between the germline ends.

A few counts support this clone. The V call is TRBV27, the J call TRBJ1-6; no clear D. The CDR3 contains 12 residues. V was trimmed by 6 bases and J by 9 bases, leaving 9 bases between them. The germline gives CDR1 MNHEY, CDR2 SMNVEV (reference sequence). In DNA form, the CDR3 reads TGTGCCAGCAGGTACAGAGGTTCACCCCTCCACTTT. Protein sequence: CASRYRGSPLHF.

This rearrangement joins TRBV11-2 to TRBJ2-1, with D perhaps TRBD2 (6 bases). The CDR3 has 12 amino acids. Germline CDR1 and CDR2: SGHAT and FQNNGV. V gave up 5 bases and J gave up 6 bases, with 8 bases separating them. The CDR3 DNA sequence: TGTGCCAGCAGCCCGACTAGCAATGAGCAGTTCTTC. Encoded protein: CASSPTSNEQFF.

This clone was seen a single time. The chain combines TRBV5-6 with TRBJ1-5; D gene uncertain. V lost 3 bases and J 6 bases, leaving 7 bases between the germline ends. The CDR3 sequence is 12 residues long. Germline values: CDR1 SGHDT, CDR2 YYEEEE. CDR3 DNA sequence: TGTGCCAGCAGCTCGGCCTCTCAGCCCCAGCATTTT. Encoded protein: CASSSASQPQHF.